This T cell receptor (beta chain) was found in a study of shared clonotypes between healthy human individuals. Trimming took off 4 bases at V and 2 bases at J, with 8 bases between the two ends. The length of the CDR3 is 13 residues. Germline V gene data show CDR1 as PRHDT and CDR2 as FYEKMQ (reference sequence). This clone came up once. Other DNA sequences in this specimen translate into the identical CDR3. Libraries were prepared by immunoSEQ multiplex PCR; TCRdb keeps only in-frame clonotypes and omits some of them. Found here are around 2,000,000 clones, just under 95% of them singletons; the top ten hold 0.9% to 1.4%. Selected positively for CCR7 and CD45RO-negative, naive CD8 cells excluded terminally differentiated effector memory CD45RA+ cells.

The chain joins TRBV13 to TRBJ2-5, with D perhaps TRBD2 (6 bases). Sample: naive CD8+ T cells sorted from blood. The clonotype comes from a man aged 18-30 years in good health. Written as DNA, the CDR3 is TGTGCCAGCAGCTCCCGGGGGCAAGAGACCCAGTACTTC. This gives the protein CASSSRGQETQYF. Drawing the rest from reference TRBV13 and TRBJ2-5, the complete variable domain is AAGVIQSPRHLIKEKRETATLKCYPIPRHDTVYWYQQGPGQDPQFLISFYEKMQSDKGSIPDRFSAQQFSDYHSELNMSSLELGDSALYFCASSSRGQETQYFGPGTRLLVL.